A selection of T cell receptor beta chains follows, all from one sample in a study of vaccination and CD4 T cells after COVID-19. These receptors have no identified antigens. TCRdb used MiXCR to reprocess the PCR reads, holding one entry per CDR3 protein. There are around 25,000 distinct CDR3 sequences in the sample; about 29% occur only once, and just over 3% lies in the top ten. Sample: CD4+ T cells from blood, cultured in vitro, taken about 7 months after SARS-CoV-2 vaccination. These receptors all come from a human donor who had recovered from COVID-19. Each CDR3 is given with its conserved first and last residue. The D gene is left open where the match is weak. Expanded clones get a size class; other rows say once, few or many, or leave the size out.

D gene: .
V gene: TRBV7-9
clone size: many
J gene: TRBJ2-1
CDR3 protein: CASSRYPTGRNEQFF
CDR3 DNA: TGTGCCAGCAGCCGATACCCGACAGGGAGGAATGAGCAGTTCTTC

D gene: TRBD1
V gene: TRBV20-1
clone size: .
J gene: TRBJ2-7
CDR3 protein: CSAPRTGQTSYEQYF
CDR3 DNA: TGCAGTGCTCCAAGGACAGGGCAGACCTCCTACGAGCAGTACTTC

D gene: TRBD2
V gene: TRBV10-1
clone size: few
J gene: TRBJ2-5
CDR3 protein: CASSGSGRSQETQYF
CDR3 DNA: TGCGCCAGCAGTGGTAGCGGGAGAAGTCAAGAGACCCAGTACTTC

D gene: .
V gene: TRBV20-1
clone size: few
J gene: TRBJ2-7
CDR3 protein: CSASRDHYEQYF
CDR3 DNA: TGCAGTGCTAGTCGGGATCACTACGAGCAGTACTTC

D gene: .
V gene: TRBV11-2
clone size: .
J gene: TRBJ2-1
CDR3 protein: CASSFRTGSNEQFF
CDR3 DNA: TGTGCCAGCAGCTTCCGTACAGGGTCCAATGAGCAGTTCTTC

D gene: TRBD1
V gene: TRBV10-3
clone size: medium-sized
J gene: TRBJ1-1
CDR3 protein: CATHGQGNVGTEAFF
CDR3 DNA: TGTGCCACCCACGGACAGGGCAATGTGGGCACTGAAGCTTTCTTT

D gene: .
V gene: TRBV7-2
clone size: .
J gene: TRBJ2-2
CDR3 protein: CASSFPDTGELFF
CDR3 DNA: TGTGCCAGCAGCTTCCCAGACACCGGGGAGCTGTTTTTT

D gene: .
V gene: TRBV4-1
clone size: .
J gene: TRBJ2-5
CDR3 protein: CASSQDRAIPGTQYF
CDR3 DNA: TGCGCCAGCAGCCAAGATCGTGCCATCCCAGGGACCCAGTACTTC

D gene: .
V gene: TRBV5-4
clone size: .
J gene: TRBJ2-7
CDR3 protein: CASSSDSYEQYF
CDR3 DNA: TGTGCCAGCAGCTCCGACTCCTACGAGCAGTACTTC

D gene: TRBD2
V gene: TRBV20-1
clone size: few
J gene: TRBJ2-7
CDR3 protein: CSADWTSGTYEQYF
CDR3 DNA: TGCAGTGCTGATTGGACTAGCGGGACGTACGAGCAGTACTTC

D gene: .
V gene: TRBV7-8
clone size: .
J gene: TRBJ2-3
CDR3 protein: CASSPPRWGVTRDTQYF
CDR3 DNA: TGTGCCAGCAGCCCACCACGGTGGGGGGTAACACGAGATACGCAGTATTTT

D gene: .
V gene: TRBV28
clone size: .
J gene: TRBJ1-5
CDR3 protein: CASSFYGQPQHF
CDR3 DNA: TGTGCCAGCAGTTTTTACGGTCAGCCCCAGCATTTT

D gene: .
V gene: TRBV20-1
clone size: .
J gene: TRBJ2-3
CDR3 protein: CSARRGASTTDTQYF
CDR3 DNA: TGCAGTGCTAGGAGGGGGGCATCTACCACAGATACGCAGTATTTT

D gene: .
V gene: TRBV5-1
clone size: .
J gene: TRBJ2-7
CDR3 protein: CASSLTEDAHEQYF
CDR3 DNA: TGCGCCAGCAGCTTGACAGAAGATGCCCACGAGCAGTACTTC

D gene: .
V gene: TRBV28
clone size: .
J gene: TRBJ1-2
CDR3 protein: CASRTTPGRVGTF
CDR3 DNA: TGTGCCAGCAGAACGACACCAGGGAGGGTCGGCACCTTC

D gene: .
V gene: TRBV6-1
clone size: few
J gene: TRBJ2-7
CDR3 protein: CASSGRGAGPYEQYF
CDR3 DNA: TGTGCCAGCAGCGGCCGTGGGGCGGGACCCTACGAGCAGTACTTC

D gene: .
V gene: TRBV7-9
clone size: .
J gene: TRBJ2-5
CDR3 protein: CASSSTFGQETQYF
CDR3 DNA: TGTGCCAGCAGCTCCACTTTCGGGCAAGAGACCCAGTACTTC

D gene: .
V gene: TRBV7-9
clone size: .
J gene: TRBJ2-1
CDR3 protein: CASSGLEEYRYEQFF
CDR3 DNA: TGTGCCAGCAGCGGTCTGGAGGAGTATCGTTATGAGCAGTTCTTC

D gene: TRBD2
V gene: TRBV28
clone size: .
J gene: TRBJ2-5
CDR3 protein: CASTLAGDRQETQYF
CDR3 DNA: TGTGCCAGCACCCTAGCGGGAGATAGGCAGGAGACCCAGTACTTC

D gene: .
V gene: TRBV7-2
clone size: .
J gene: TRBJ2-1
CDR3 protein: CASSLQGGHEQFF
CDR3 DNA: TGTGCCAGCAGCTTACAGGGTGGGCATGAGCAGTTCTTC

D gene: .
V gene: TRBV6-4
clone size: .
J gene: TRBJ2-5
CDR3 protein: CASSGEYQETQYF
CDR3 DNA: TGTGCCAGCAGTGGCGAATACCAAGAGACCCAGTACTTC

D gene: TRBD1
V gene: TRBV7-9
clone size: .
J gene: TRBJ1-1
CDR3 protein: CASSSDRSPVNTEAFF
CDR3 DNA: TGTGCCAGCAGCTCGGACAGGTCTCCCGTGAACACTGAAGCTTTCTTT

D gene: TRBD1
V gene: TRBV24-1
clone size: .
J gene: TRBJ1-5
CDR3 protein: CATSEDRGTDTQHF
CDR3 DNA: TGTGCCACCAGTGAGGACAGGGGGACAGATACGCAGCATTTT

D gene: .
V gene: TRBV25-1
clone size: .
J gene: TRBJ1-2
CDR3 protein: CASSALGEGESGYTF
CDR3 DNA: TGTGCCAGCAGTGCCCTAGGGGAAGGGGAGAGTGGCTACACCTTC

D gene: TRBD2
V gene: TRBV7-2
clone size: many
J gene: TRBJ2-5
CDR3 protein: CASSPRTSGETQYF
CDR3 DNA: TGTGCCAGCAGCCCCCGGACTAGCGGAGAGACCCAGTACTTC

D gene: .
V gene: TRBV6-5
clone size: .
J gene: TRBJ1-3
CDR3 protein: CASSYPGTGGNTIYF
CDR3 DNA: TGTGCCAGCAGTTACCCCGGGACGGGTGGAAACACCATATATTTT

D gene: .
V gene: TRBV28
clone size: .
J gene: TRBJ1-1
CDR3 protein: CASSFPGNTEAFF
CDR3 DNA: TGTGCCAGCAGTTTTCCGGGTAACACTGAAGCTTTCTTT

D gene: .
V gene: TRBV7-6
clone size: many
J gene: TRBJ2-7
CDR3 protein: CASRKRQAPYEQYF
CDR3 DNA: TGTGCCAGCAGGAAAAGACAGGCCCCCTACGAGCAGTACTTC

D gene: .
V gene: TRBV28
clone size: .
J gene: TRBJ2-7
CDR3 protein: CASWGFENEQYF
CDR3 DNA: TGTGCCAGCTGGGGGTTTGAAAACGAGCAGTACTTC

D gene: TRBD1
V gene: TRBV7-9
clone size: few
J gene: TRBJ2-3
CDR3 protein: CASRFWGQTSTDTQYF
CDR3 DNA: TGTGCCAGCAGGTTTTGGGGACAGACGAGCACAGATACGCAGTATTTT

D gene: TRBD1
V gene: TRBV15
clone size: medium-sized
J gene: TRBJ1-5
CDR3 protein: CATSGQGGQPQHF
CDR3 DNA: TGTGCCACCAGCGGACAGGGGGGTCAGCCCCAGCATTTT

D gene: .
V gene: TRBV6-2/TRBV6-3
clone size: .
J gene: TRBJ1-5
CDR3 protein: CASSYAHSNQPQHF
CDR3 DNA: TGTGCCAGCAGTTATGCCCATAGCAATCAGCCCCAGCATTTT

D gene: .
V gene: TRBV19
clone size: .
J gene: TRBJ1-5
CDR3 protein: CASSINLNQPQHF
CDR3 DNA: TGTGCCAGTAGTATAAACCTTAATCAGCCCCAGCATTTT

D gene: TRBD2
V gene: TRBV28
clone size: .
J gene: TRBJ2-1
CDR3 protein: CASSLSGRSYNEQFF
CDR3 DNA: TGTGCCAGCAGTTTAAGCGGGAGAAGCTACAATGAGCAGTTCTTC

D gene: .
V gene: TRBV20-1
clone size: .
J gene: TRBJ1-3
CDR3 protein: CSAGGPSGNTIYF
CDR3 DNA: TGCAGTGCGGGTGGTCCCTCTGGAAACACCATATATTTT

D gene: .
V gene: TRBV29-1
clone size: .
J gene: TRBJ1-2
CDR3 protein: CSVEGTLYGYTF
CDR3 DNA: TGCAGCGTTGAAGGCACCCTCTATGGCTACACCTTC

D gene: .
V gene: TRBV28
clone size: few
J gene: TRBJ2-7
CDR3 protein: CASRPLGRGRSYEQYF
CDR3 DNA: TGTGCCAGCAGACCCCTCGGTCGGGGGCGCTCCTACGAGCAGTACTTC

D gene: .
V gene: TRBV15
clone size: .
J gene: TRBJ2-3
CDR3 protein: CATSRGPGLDTDTQYF
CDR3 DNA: TGTGCCACCAGCAGAGGACCGGGACTTGACACAGATACGCAGTATTTT

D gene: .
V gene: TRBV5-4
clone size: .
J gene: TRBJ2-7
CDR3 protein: CASSLAGVYEQYF
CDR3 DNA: TGTGCCAGCAGCTTGGCGGGGGTTTACGAGCAGTACTTC

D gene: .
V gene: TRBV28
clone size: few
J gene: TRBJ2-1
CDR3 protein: CASSSGGLDPHLNEQFF
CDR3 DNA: TGTGCCAGCAGTTCCGGGGGACTCGACCCACACCTCAATGAGCAGTTCTTC

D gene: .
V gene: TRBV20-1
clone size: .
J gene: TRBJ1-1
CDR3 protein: CSAKIGGREAFF
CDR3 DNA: TGCAGTGCTAAGATTGGCGGCAGGGAAGCTTTCTTT

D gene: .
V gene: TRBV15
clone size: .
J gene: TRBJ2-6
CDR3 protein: CATSDRSSGANVLTF
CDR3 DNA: TGTGCCACTTCGGACCGGTCCTCTGGGGCCAACGTCCTGACTTTC

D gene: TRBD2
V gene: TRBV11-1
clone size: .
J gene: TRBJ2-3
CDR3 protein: CASSLRSAGGFTDTQYF
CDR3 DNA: TGTGCCAGCAGCCTACGCTCAGCGGGAGGGTTCACAGATACGCAGTATTTT

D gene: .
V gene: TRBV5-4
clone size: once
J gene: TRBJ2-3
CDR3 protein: CASSQDSGMQYF
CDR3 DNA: TGTGCCAGCAGCCAGGACTCAGGGATGCAGTATTTT

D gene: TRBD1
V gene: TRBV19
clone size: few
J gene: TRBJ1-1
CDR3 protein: CASSRGQDTEAFF
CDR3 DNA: TGTGCCAGTAGTCGGGGACAGGACACTGAAGCTTTCTTT

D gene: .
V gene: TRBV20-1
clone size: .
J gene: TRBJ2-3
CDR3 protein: CSARVPSRIKDTQYF
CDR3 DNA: TGCAGTGCTAGAGTTCCTAGCCGAATTAAAGATACGCAGTATTTT

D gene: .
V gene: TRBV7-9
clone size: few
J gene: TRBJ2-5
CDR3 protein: CASRGGDRKETQYF
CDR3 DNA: TGTGCCAGCAGAGGGGGAGACAGGAAAGAGACCCAGTACTTC

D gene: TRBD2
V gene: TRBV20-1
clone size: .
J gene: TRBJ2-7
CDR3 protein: CSANNPSGRLVYEQYF
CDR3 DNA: TGCAGTGCTAACAACCCTAGCGGGAGGCTAGTATACGAGCAGTACTTC

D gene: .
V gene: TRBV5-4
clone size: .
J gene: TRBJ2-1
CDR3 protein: CASSFKIAEANEQFF
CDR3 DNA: TGTGCCAGCAGCTTTAAAATAGCGGAGGCCAATGAGCAGTTCTTC

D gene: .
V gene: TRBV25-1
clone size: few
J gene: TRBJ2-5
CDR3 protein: CASSDYGRAGPETQYF
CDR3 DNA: TGTGCCAGCAGTGATTACGGTAGAGCCGGGCCAGAGACCCAGTACTTC

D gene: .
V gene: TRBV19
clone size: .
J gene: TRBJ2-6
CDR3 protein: CASSRWVAGANVLTF
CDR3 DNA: TGTGCCAGTAGTAGGTGGGTGGCTGGGGCCAACGTCCTGACTTTC

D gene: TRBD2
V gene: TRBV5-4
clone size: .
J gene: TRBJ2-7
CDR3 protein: CASSPGGSRGEQYF
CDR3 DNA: TGTGCCAGCAGCCCCGGGGGGTCGCGAGGCGAGCAGTACTTC

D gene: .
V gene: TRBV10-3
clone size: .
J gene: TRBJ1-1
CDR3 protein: CAISESIGGRRNTEAFF
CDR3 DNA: TGTGCCATCAGTGAGTCGATTGGGGGACGCCGGAACACTGAAGCTTTCTTT